This TCR beta chain appears in the sequencing data of a study of cytomegalovirus exposure and HLA in healthy donors. The CDR3 contains 15 residues. It was with 60 Vbeta and 13 Jbeta primers that the PCR ran. Repertoires were generated with immunoSEQ multiplex PCR, while TCRdb's copy carries only in-frame clones and drops some. Of around 170,000 clones in the sample, 65% to 80% were seen once. Sequencing was done on a sample of PBMCs. This rearrangement joins TRBV21-1 to TRBJ1-1; the table names TRBD1, a call not compared with the DNA. TRBV21-1 is noted as a pseudogene. This sequence was found in a woman aged 40 to 50 in good health and CMV-seronegative. The CDR3 region is CASSGQTGGPFEAFF. The CDR3 nucleotides read TGTGCCAGCAGCGGGCAGACAGGGGGCCCTTTTGAAGCTTTCTTT.